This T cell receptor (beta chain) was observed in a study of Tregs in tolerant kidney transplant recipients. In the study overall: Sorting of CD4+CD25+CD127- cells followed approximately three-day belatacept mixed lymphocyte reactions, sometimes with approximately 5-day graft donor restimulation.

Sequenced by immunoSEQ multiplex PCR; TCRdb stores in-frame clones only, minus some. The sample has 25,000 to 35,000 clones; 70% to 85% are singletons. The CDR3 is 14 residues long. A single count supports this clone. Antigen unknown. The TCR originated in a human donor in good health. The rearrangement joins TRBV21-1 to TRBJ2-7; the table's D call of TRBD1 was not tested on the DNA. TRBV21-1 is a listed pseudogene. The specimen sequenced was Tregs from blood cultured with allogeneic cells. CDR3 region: CASSRRKPGKEQYF. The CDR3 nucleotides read TGTGCCAGCAGCAGACGGAAACCAGGGAAGGAGCAGTACTTC.